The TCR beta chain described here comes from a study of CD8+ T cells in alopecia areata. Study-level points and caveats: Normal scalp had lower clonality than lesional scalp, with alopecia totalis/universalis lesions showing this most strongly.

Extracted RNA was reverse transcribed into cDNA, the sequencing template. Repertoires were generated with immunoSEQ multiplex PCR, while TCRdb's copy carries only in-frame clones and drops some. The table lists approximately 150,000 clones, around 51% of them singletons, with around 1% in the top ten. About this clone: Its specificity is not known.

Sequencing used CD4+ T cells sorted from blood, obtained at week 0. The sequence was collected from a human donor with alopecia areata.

This chain's CDR3 is CASSSLTGPSSGANVLTF. In nucleotides, the CDR3 is TGTGCCAGCAGCTCACTAACAGGACCCAGCTCTGGGGCCAACGTCCTGACTTTC. This chain uses TRBV7-3 with TRBJ2-6, with D tentatively TRBD1 (5 bases). The CDR3 runs to 18 residues. Germline values: CDR1 SGHTA, CDR2 FQGTGA. Trimming shortened V by 4 bases and J by 0 bases, and 16 bases separated the two germline ends. Drawing the rest from reference TRBV7-3 and TRBJ2-6, the complete variable domain is GAGVSQTPSNKVTEKGKYVELRCDPISGHTALYWYRQSLGQGPEFLIYFQGTGAADDSGLPNDRFFAVRPEGSVSTLKIQRTERGDSAVYLCASSSLTGPSSGANVLTFGAGSRLTVL.